Presented here are 30 T cell receptor beta chains from one specimen sequenced in a study of identical twins. TCRdb ran MiXCR on the 5' RACE reads and lists one entry per CDR3 protein. Of approximately 1.8 million distinct CDR3 sequences in the sample, around 29% were seen once. What was sequenced was cord blood. The receptors come from a newborn girl in good health.

The chain recombines TRBV28 with TRBJ1-1; TRBD1 matches 9 bases. Germline CDR1 MDHEN, CDR2 SYDVKM. With V trimmed by 4 bases and J by 10 bases, 16 bases remained unmatched. This CDR3 spans 16 amino acids. The CDR3 DNA follows: TGTGCCAGCAGTTCCCCCCCGGGACAGGGATCCAGGGGAGCTTTCTTT. Translating it yields CASSSPPGQGSRGAFF.

Written as DNA, the CDR3 is TGCAGTGCTAGAGATGGGGGGACAGGCACAGATACGCAGTATTTT. Amino acids: CSARDGGTGTDTQYF. This chain uses TRBV20-1 with TRBJ2-3; a possible D gene is TRBD1 (7 bases). Germline CDR1 is DFQATT and CDR2 is SNEGSKA (reference sequence). This CDR3 region has 15 residues. Trimming left V 0 bases short and J 1 base short, with 11 bases between.

This clonotype was recorded at least ten times. This chain links TRBV29-1 with TRBJ1-2; D is possibly TRBD1 (5 bases). Trimming removed 0 bases at V and 2 bases at J, with 10 bases between. This CDR3 has 14 residues. The germline CDR1 and CDR2 sequences are SQVTM and ANQGSEA. CDR3 DNA sequence: TGCAGCGTTGAAGATTGGGGCCCCAACTATGGCTACACCTTC. It encodes CSVEDWGPNYGYTF. Supplemented by reference TRBV29-1 and TRBJ1-2, the full variable domain reads SAVISQKPSRDICQRGTSLTIQCQVDSQVTMMFWYRQQPGQSLTLIATANQGSEATYESGFVIDKFPISRPNLTFSTLTVSNMSPEDSSIYLCSVEDWGPNYGYTFGSGTRLTVV.

This rearrangement joins TRBV20-1 to TRBJ2-2; perhaps D is TRBD1 or TRBD2 (5 bases each). V was pared by 6 bases and J by 1 base, with 12 bases between. The CDR3 has 14 amino acids. CDR1 and CDR2 from the germline V gene are DFQATT and SNEGSKA (reference sequence). CDR3 nucleotides: TGCAGTGCGCTCGGGACCCAGAACACCGGGGAGCTGTTTTTT. Translated: CSALGTQNTGELFF.

The genes are TRBV4-1 and TRBJ1-4; 7 positions match TRBD1. The V and J ends lost 4 bases and 8 bases, in that order; junction bases with no gene match: 7. Per the germline V gene, CDR1 is MGHRA and CDR2 is YSYEKL. CDR3 size: 14 residues. CDR3 bases: TGCGCCAGCAGCCGCGGACAGGTTGGGGAAAAACTGTTTTTT. This sequence encodes CASSRGQVGEKLFF.

On this clonotype itself: Since a much larger clone is just one base distant, this may be a read error. The rearrangement uses TRBV12-3 or TRBV12-4 and TRBJ2-3, with D maybe TRBD1 (6 bases). The length of the CDR3 is 16 residues. The CDR3 region has the DNA TGTGCCAGCAGTTTAGCGAATAGGGCATGGACAGATATGCAGTATTTT. It codes for CASSLANRAWTDMQYF.

The J gene is TRBJ1-1, the V gene TRBV7-9; 10 nucleotides agree with TRBD1. There are 15 residues in the CDR3. Germline loops: CDR1 SEHNR, CDR2 FQNEAQ (reference sequence). The ends lost 2 bases at V and 5 bases at J; junction bases unmatched: 5. As DNA, the CDR3 is TGTGCCAGCAGCTTAACGGGACAGGGGAGGACTGAAGCTTTCTTT. Translation gives CASSLTGQGRTEAFF.

The table lists this clonotype with a few counts. The chain combines TRBV7-9 with TRBJ1-2, with D tentatively TRBD1 (5 bases). Trimming cost V 7 bases and J 8 bases, with 20 bases left between them. This CDR3 is 14 amino acids long. Germline CDR1 SEHNR, CDR2 FQNEAQ (reference sequence). The chain's CDR3 is CASTFTNGRTGYTF. For the CDR3, the DNA is TGTGCCAGCACATTCACCAACGGACGGACAGGCTACACCTTC.

With regard to this clonotype: At one end, the junction sequence differs from germline, possibly due to a read error. This rearrangement joins TRBV4-1 to TRBJ2-3; D is unclear. This CDR3 is 14 amino acids long. CDR1 and CDR2 (germline): MGHRA, YSYEKL. CDR3 bases: TGCGTCAGCAGCCAAGACCCTAATACAGATACGCAGTATTTT. This sequence encodes CVSSQDPNTDTQYF.

The chain is built from TRBV19 and TRBJ1-2; no clear D. V lost 3 bases and J lost 2, with 7 bases in between. Germline CDR1 reads LNHDA; CDR2 reads SQIVND (reference sequence). This CDR3 comprises 13 residues. The CDR3 DNA reads TGTGCCAGTAGTATTCCGGGAAACTATGGCTACACCTTC. It is translated as CASSIPGNYGYTF.

The CDR3 spells CSARSTGGSEKLFF. CDR3 nucleotides: TGCAGTGCTAGGTCGACAGGGGGCAGTGAAAAACTGTTTTTT. The chain joins TRBV20-1 to TRBJ1-4; TRBD1 matches at 10 bases. Germline V gene data show CDR1 as DFQATT and CDR2 as SNEGSKA (reference sequence). This CDR3 has 14 residues. V lost 3 bases to trimming and J lost 7 bases; unmatched junction nucleotides: 5.

For this clonotype: A clone one base away is much larger, so this may be a read error. The chain combines TRBV24-1 with TRBJ2-3; maybe TRBD1 (6 bases). V was shortened by 5 bases and J by 4 bases, with 15 bases between the two germline ends. Germline-derived CDR1 and CDR2 are KGHDR and SFDVKD. CDR3 length: 15 residues. This CDR3 reads CATSGPRGRADTQYF. Here the CDR3 DNA reads TGTGCCACCAGTGGTCCCAGGGGAAGGGCAGATACGCAGTATTTT.

The chain recombines TRBV20-1 with TRBJ2-3; D is undetermined. Germline CDR1 reads DFQATT; CDR2 reads SNEGSKA (reference sequence). V was cut by 1 base and J by 8 bases, with 13 bases left in between. CDR3 length equals 13 residues. The CDR3 region is CSARAMTWGTQYF. CDR3 sequence (DNA): TGCAGTGCTAGAGCCATGACCTGGGGTACGCAGTATTTT.

This clonotype has just a few counts. The chain uses TRBV5-1 and TRBJ2-5; 7 nucleotides line up with TRBD1. The CDR3 is made up of 16 amino acids. CDR1 and CDR2 (germline): SGHRS, YFSETQ. V was pared by 0 bases and J by 3 bases, with 8 bases of the junction left unmatched. The CDR3 nucleotides read TGCGCCAGCAGCTTGGGGATCAGGACAGGAGAAGAGACCCAGTACTTC. This translates into CASSLGIRTGEETQYF.

This clonotype was picked up one time. One junction end disagrees with the germline gene, perhaps due to a read error. The chain has TRBV11-3 and TRBJ2-5; D is ambiguous. CDR3 length equals 14 residues. The germline CDR1 and CDR2 sequences are SGHNT and YENEEA. The CDR3 sequence is CAGSSERAQETQYF. For the CDR3, the DNA is TGTGCCGGCAGCTCAGAACGGGCCCAAGAGACCCAGTACTTC.

The chain carries TRBV5-1 and TRBJ2-5, with D perhaps matching TRBD2 (6 bases). CDR1 and CDR2 from the germline V gene are SGHRS and YFSETQ. V was trimmed by 3 bases and J by 11 bases, leaving 20 bases between them. The CDR3 covers 14 residues. The chain's CDR3 is CASSSTPGVDEQYF. The CDR3 nucleotides are TGCGCCAGCAGCTCGACCCCGGGAGTGGATGAGCAGTACTTC.

The table lists this clonotype with a few counts. The V call is TRBV3-1, the J call TRBJ2-7; D is unclear. The germline gives CDR1 LGHDT, CDR2 YNNKEL (reference sequence). Trimming left V 3 bases short and J 4 bases short, with 7 bases between. The CDR3 has 12 amino acids. CDR3 amino acids: CASSHLAYEQYF. As DNA, the CDR3 is TGTGCCAGCAGCCACCTCGCGTACGAGCAGTACTTC.

The chain employs TRBV20-1 and TRBJ1-5; tentative D call: TRBD1 (5 bases). The CDR3 sequence is 14 residues long. Germline CDR1 reads DFQATT; CDR2 reads SNEGSKA (reference sequence). The germline V and J ends were trimmed by 0 bases and 2 bases, with 8 bases remaining between them. CDR3 nucleotides: TGCAGTGCTAGAGACAGGGAGGGCAATCAGCCCCAGCATTTT. As protein: CSARDREGNQPQHF.

The chain links TRBV20-1 to TRBJ2-5; 9 bases line up with TRBD2. Trimming took 4 bases from V and 11 from J; bases not matched to a gene: 11. The CDR3 is 13 residues long. The germline gives CDR1 DFQATT, CDR2 SNEGSKA (reference sequence). CDR3 DNA: TGCAGTGCTAAACTAGCGGGCCCCTACGGGCAGTACTTC. It encodes CSAKLAGPYGQYF.

The rearrangement links TRBV30 to TRBJ2-3; perhaps TRBD2 as D (6 bases). The V end was cut by 3 bases, the J end by 0 bases, with 19 bases between. The CDR3 loop spans 17 amino acids. CDR1 GTSNPN and CDR2 SVGIG come from the germline V gene (reference sequence). The DNA for the CDR3 is TGTGCCTGGAGCGCGTACTCAGCGGGTTTTAGCACAGATACGCAGTATTTT. It is translated as CAWSAYSAGFSTDTQYF. Looking up the rest from reference TRBV30 and TRBJ2-3 gives the full variable domain: SQTIHQWPATLVQPVGSPLSLECTVEGTSNPNLYWYRQAAGRGLQLLFYSVGIGQISSEVPQNLSASRPQDRQFILSSKKLLLSDSGFYLCAWSAYSAGFSTDTQYFGPGTRLTVL.

The chain employs TRBV4-2 and TRBJ1-2; 12 nucleotides line up with TRBD1. After removal of 0 bases from V and 0 bases from J, the junction contained 8 bases not matched to a gene. This CDR3 contains 19 residues. Germline assignment: CDR1 LGHNA and CDR2 YNFKEQ. The CDR3: CASSQDGGDRGPPNYGYTF. The CDR3 region has the DNA TGTGCCAGCAGCCAAGATGGGGGGGACAGGGGGCCTCCTAACTATGGCTACACCTTC.

The V and J genes are TRBV13 and TRBJ2-1; 11 nucleotides match TRBD1. CDR1 is PRHDT and CDR2 is FYEKMQ in the germline V gene (reference sequence). V shed 5 bases, J shed 5 bases, and the junction held 8 bases outside the gene matches. The CDR3 consists of 16 residues. CDR3 nucleotides: TGTGCCAGCAGCAAGGGGGGGACAGGGGGTGACAATGAGCAGTTCTTC. Protein: CASSKGGTGGDNEQFF.

This clonotype was found a few times. Here the CDR3 reads CSARDPGLGDSGEQFF. CDR3 bases: TGCAGTGCTAGAGATCCCGGGCTAGGTGATTCAGGGGAGCAGTTCTTC. V is TRBV20-1 and J is TRBJ2-1, with D perhaps matching TRBD1 (5 bases). V lost 0 bases and J lost 10, with 22 bases in between. The CDR3 consists of 16 residues. Germline-derived CDR1 and CDR2 are DFQATT and SNEGSKA (reference sequence).

The chain employs TRBV7-3 and TRBJ1-1; D gene ambiguous. CDR3 length: 14 residues. Between the trimmed V and J ends, which lost 1 base and 4 bases, there was a span of 10 bases. Germline CDR1 reads SGHTA; CDR2 reads FQGTGA. Here the CDR3 reads CASSLSGVATEAFF. The CDR3 nucleotides read TGTGCCAGCAGCTTAAGTGGGGTTGCCACTGAAGCTTTCTTT.

This clonotype was counted between two and nine times. The genes are TRBV6-6 and TRBJ2-7; 7 bases line up with TRBD2. This CDR3 is built from 15 residues. The J segment lost 6 bases and the V segment lost 2 bases, leaving 10 bases of the junction unmatched. Germline CDR1 is MNHNY and CDR2 is SVGAGI (reference sequence). The CDR3 loop reads CASSYRTRTRGEQYF. DNA of the CDR3: TGTGCCAGCAGTTACAGGACTAGAACGAGGGGCGAGCAGTACTTC.

This clonotype was observed a few times. V is TRBV3-1 and J is TRBJ2-7, with a weak D call TRBD1 (6 bases). Trimming pared 1 base from V and 0 bases from J, leaving 16 bases between. Germline V gene data show CDR1 as LGHDT and CDR2 as YNNKEL (reference sequence). This CDR3 is 17 amino acids long. The CDR3 nucleotides read TGTGCCAGCAGCCAAGTTTTTGCGTCAGGGGTCTCCTACGAGCAGTACTTC. This gives the protein CASSQVFASGVSYEQYF.

The V call is TRBV27, the J call TRBJ1-1; 8 nucleotides match TRBD1. The V segment lost 5 bases and the J segment 0 bases; nucleotides outside the gene matches: 5. Germline lookup yields CDR1 MNHEY and CDR2 SMNVEV (reference sequence). CDR3 size: 15 residues. For the CDR3, the DNA is TGTGCCAGCAGTAACCGGGACAGGATGAACACTGAAGCTTTCTTT. Protein product: CASSNRDRMNTEAFF.

This clonotype has more than one count but fewer than ten. The chain is built from TRBV27 and TRBJ1-1; tentatively, D is TRBD1 (6 bases). Between the trimmed V and J ends, which lost 7 bases and 5 bases, there was a span of 14 bases. Per the germline V gene, CDR1 is MNHEY and CDR2 is SMNVEV (reference sequence). The CDR3 has 13 amino acids. The CDR3 region has the DNA TGTGCCAGCATGGGGGACACGGTGACTGAAGCTTTCTTT. Translated: CASMGDTVTEAFF.

This clonotype was seen a few times. At one of its ends the junction is not consistent with the germline gene, which may arise from a read error. The chain joins TRBV5-1 to TRBJ1-1; 9 bases map to TRBD1. CDR3 size: 14 residues. Germline V gives CDR1 SGHRS, CDR2 YFSETQ. The CDR3 DNA reads TGTGCCAGCAGCTTAGCGGGACAGGGTGCTGAAGCTTTCTTT. Translating gives CASSLAGQGAEAFF.

This clonotype was seen a handful of times. One junction end disagrees with the germline gene, perhaps due to a read error. The gene calls are TRBV11-2 and TRBJ1-1; TRBD1 aligns across 9 bases. The CDR3 runs to 15 residues. Germline CDR1 is SGHAT and CDR2 is FQNNGV. As DNA, the CDR3 is TGTGCCAGCAGCTCCCGGACAGGGGCGAGCACTGAATCTTTCTTT. Protein product: CASSSRTGASTESFF.